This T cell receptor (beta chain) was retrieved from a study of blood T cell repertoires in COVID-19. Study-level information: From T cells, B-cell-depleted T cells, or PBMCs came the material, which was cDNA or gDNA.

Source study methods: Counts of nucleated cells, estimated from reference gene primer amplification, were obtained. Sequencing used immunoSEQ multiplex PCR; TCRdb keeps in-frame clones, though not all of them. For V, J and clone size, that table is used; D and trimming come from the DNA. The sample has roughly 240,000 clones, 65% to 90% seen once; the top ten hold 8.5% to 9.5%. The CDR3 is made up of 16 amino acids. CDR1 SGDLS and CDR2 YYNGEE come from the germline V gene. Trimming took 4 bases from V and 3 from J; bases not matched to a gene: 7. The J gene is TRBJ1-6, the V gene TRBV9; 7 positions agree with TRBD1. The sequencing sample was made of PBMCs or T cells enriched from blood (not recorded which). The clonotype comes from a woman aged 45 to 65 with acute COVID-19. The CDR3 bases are TGTGCCAGCAGCCTAGAGGCAGGGGGCTATAATTCACCCCTCCACTTT. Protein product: CASSLEAGGYNSPLHF.